What follows are 15 T cell receptor beta chains derived from one specimen sequenced in a study of T cells in Graves' hyperthyroidism and ophthalmopathy. RNA transcripts gave rise to amplified TCR beta CDR3 regions. An initial round of RT-PCR targeting the TCR CDR3 relied on the HTBI primer set. TCRdb passed the multiplex PCR reads through MiXCR, listing each CDR3 protein once. The sample shows roughly 100,000 distinct CDR3 sequences, 47% of them seen only once. Sequenced input: blood. All receptors come from a middle-aged man with Graves' hyperthyroidism.

As for this clonotype: This sequence may be a read error, since a much larger clone differs from it by one base. The V call is TRBV28, the J call TRBJ1-2, with D maybe TRBD1 (6 bases). CDR1 is MDHEN, CDR2 SYDVKM, per germline. The CDR3 runs to 13 residues. CDR3 bases: TGTGCCAGCAGTCAAGGGGGGCGCGGAGGCTGCACCTTC. It translates to CASSQGGRGGCTF.

This chain connects TRBV7-2 to TRBJ1-3; tentative D call: TRBD1 (5 bases). V dropped 5 bases and J dropped 0 bases, with 14 bases sitting between them. The CDR3 is 16 residues long. Germline V CDR1 and CDR2: SGHTA, FQGNSA. This CDR3 is CASSLPTAGSGNTIYF. The CDR3 nucleotides read TGTGCCAGCAGCCTACCGACAGCCGGCTCTGGAAACACCATATATTTT. Looking up the rest from reference TRBV7-2 and TRBJ1-3 gives the full variable domain: GAGVSQSPSNKVTEKGKDVELRCDPISGHTALYWYRQSLGQGLEFLIYFQGNSAPDKSGLPSDRFSAERTGGSVSTLTIQRTQQEDSAVYLCASSLPTAGSGNTIYFGEGSWLTVV.

With regard to this clonotype: Given the absence of the conserved phenylalanine or tryptophan at the CDR3 end, a read error is likely. Because the CDR3's place on the DNA is in doubt, the DNA is left out and the CDR3 is given as listed by TCRdb. The chain recombines TRBV7-9 with TRBJ1-1. The CDR3 length equals 11 residues, ends included. Germline loops: CDR1 SEHNR, CDR2 FQNEAQ (reference sequence). CDR3: CASSSTFEAFS.

The rearrangement uses TRBV24-1 and TRBJ1-5; D gene ambiguous. This CDR3 is built from 14 residues. The V gene's germline CDR1 is KGHDR and CDR2 SFDVKD. The CDR3 coding sequence is TGTGCTAGAGACTCGGACCGGGGTCCGGCGCCCCAGCATTTT. Amino acids: CARDSDRGPAPQHF.

Notes on this clonotype: Given a much more abundant clone one base away, this may be a read error. This chain joins TRBV9 and TRBJ1-1; D is ambiguous. The V end was cut by 3 bases, the J end by 5 bases, with 8 bases between. Germline V gene lookup returns CDR1 SGDLS and CDR2 YYNGEE. This CDR3 contains 12 residues. The CDR3 spells CASSEVGTEAFF. The DNA for the CDR3 is TGTGCCAGCAGCGAAGTTGGGACTGAAGCTTTCTTT.

This clonotype was picked up many times. The chain couples TRBV20-1 to TRBJ2-3; D is perhaps TRBD1 or TRBD2 (5 bases each). Germline CDR1 and CDR2: DFQATT and SNEGSKA (reference sequence). Trimming took 5 bases from V and 1 from J, leaving 10 bases between them. The CDR3 covers 13 residues. CDR3 loop: CSAPLGGTDTQYF. CDR3 nucleotides: TGCAGTGCTCCTTTGGGGGGCACAGATACGCAGTATTTT.

This clonotype was seen at least ten times. The rearrangement uses TRBV11-1 and TRBJ2-7; 8 nucleotides align to TRBD1. With V trimmed by 1 base and J by 3 bases, 8 bases remained unmatched. Germline V gene lookup returns CDR1 SGHAT and CDR2 FQDESV (reference sequence). The CDR3 length is 16 residues. The CDR3 loop is CASSLVFGTGLYEQYF. The CDR3 region has the DNA TGTGCCAGCAGCTTAGTGTTTGGGACAGGACTCTACGAGCAGTACTTC.

The sample holds many counts of this clonotype. The chain is built from TRBV2 and TRBJ2-5; D not certain. V was clipped by 8 bases and J by 2 bases, with 12 bases between them. The CDR3 totals 13 residues. The germline V gene encodes CDR1 SNHLY and CDR2 FYNNEI. The CDR3, as DNA: TGTGCCAGCGGAGCACGAGAGCAAGAGACCCAGTACTTC. Translating gives CASGAREQETQYF.

This clonotype was seen more than once but under ten times. This rearrangement joins TRBV5-1 to TRBJ2-7; TRBD2 matches at 12 bases. The V and J ends lost 4 bases and 7 bases, in that order; junction bases with no gene match: 6. The CDR3 has 14 amino acids. In germline, CDR1 is SGHRS, CDR2 YFSETQ. The DNA for the CDR3 is TGCGCCAGCAGCGTTCTAGCGGGAGGGGGGGAGCAGTACTTC. Translation: CASSVLAGGGEQYF.

This clonotype was picked up a small number of times. The chain couples TRBV18 to TRBJ1-4; no clear D gene. This CDR3 is 11 amino acids long. The V gene's germline CDR1 is KGHSH and CDR2 LQKENI. V lost 3 bases, J lost 8 bases, and 4 bases lay in between. CDR3 sequence: CASSPSEKLFF. The CDR3 coding sequence is TGTGCCAGCTCACCGAGCGAAAAACTGTTTTTT.

The genes are TRBV20-1 and TRBJ2-5; a weak D match, TRBD2 (5 bases). From germline, CDR1 is DFQATT and CDR2 SNEGSKA (reference sequence). CDR3 length: 12 residues. V was shortened by 3 bases and J by 4 bases, with 9 bases between the two germline ends. The CDR3 here is CSARGSGETQYF. The DNA of the CDR3 is TGCAGTGCTAGGGGGAGCGGAGAGACCCAGTACTTC.

This clonotype has a count of ten or more. The V call is TRBV7-2, the J call TRBJ2-2, with D unresolved. Trimming stripped 1 base from V and 5 bases from J, with 5 bases between. CDR3 size: 13 residues. CDR1 is SGHTA and CDR2 is FQGNSA in the germline V gene. CDR3 sequence (DNA): TGTGCCAGCAGCTTAGTGGATACCGGGGAGCTGTTTTTT. Translating it yields CASSLVDTGELFF. Supplemented by reference TRBV7-2 and TRBJ2-2, the full variable domain reads GAGVSQSPSNKVTEKGKDVELRCDPISGHTALYWYRQSLGQGLEFLIYFQGNSAPDKSGLPSDRFSAERTGGSVSTLTIQRTQQEDSAVYLCASSLVDTGELFFGEGSRLTVL.

This clonotype appeared a single time. The V gene is TRBV25-1, the J gene TRBJ1-6; D unresolved. The length of the CDR3 is 13 residues. Germline V CDR1 and CDR2: MGHDK, SYGVNS. This chain's CDR3 is CASLAVGNSPLHF. CDR3 coding DNA: TGTGCTAGTCTCGCCGTGGGGAATTCACCCCTCCACTTT. Full variable domain (missing parts from reference TRBV25-1 and TRBJ1-6): EADIYQTPRYLVIGTGKKITLECSQTMGHDKMYWYQQDPGMELHLIHYSYGVNSTEKGDLSSESTVSRIRTEHFPLTLESARPSHTSQYLCASLAVGNSPLHFGNGTRLTVT.

This clonotype was counted many times. V and J are TRBV13 and TRBJ2-2; no firm D call. Per germline, CDR1 PRHDT and CDR2 FYEKMQ (reference sequence). The CDR3 runs 16 residues. Trimming pared 0 bases from V and 3 bases from J, leaving 11 bases between. CDR3 bases: TGTGCCAGCAGCTTAGGCCGTGCTCGCTACACCGGGGAGCTGTTTTTT. Its translation: CASSLGRARYTGELFF. The entire variable domain, with the rest obtained from reference TRBV13 and TRBJ2-2, is as follows: AAGVIQSPRHLIKEKRETATLKCYPIPRHDTVYWYQQGPGQDPQFLISFYEKMQSDKGSIPDRFSAQQFSDYHSELNMSSLELGDSALYFCASSLGRARYTGELFFGEGSRLTVL.

This clonotype was counted many times. CDR3 in amino acids: CATSGPMNTGELFF. The CDR3 nucleotides read TGTGCCACCAGCGGCCCCATGAACACCGGGGAGCTGTTTTTT. The genes are TRBV15 and TRBJ2-2; unclear D gene. Germline V gives CDR1 LNHNV, CDR2 YYDKDF (reference sequence). V lost 5 bases and J 1 base, leaving 8 bases between the germline ends. CDR3 length equals 14 residues.